This TCR beta chain is from a study of blood T cell repertoires in COVID-19. The overall study: Donors in the United States, Italy and Spain gave samples during acute or convalescent COVID-19. Sources were T cells, B-cell-depleted T cells, or PBMCs; the material itself was cDNA or gDNA.

Original processing notes: Cell counts per sample came from amplifying reference gene primers. Profiling relied on immunoSEQ multiplex PCR, and the TCRdb table lists in-frame clones only, not all of them. V and J calls and clone size are given by that table; D and trimming were obtained from the DNA. Among almost 300,000 clones listed, more than 75% were seen once. V was pared by 1 base and J by 0 bases, with 11 bases between. The CDR3 has 16 amino acids. Germline CDR1 and CDR2: KGHSH and LQKENI. The V and J genes are TRBV18 and TRBJ2-3, with TRBD2 as a possible D gene (6 bases). The TCR originated in a man aged 70 or older with acute or convalescent COVID-19. Sequencing was carried out using peripheral blood. CDR3 DNA sequence: TGTGCCAGCTCACCACGGAGGGAGGTGAGCACAGATACGCAGTATTTT. Protein: CASSPRREVSTDTQYF. The full variable domain, with the rest looked up from reference TRBV18 and TRBJ2-3, is NAGVMQNPRHLVRRRGQEARLRCSPMKGHSHVYWYRQLPEEGLKFMVYLQKENIIDESGMPKERFSAEFPKEGPSILRIQQVVRGDSAAYFCASSPRREVSTDTQYFGPGTRLTVL.